This T cell receptor (beta chain) was identified in a study of PD-L1 blockade in urothelial cancer. Here immunoSEQ multiplex PCR was the method, and the copy in TCRdb shows in-frame clones only, minus some. The sample yields 70,000 to 75,000 clones, under 90% seen once. The CDR3 is made up of 13 amino acids. Germline values: CDR1 MNHEY, CDR2 SVGAGI. V was cut by 2 bases and J by 12 bases, with 14 bases left in between. Time point meaning: pretreatment peripheral blood. This receptor was obtained from a man between 65 and 85 years old with urothelial cancer. The source material was PBMCs, sampled around atezolizumab (anti-PD-L1) treatment. J is TRBJ2-1 and V is TRBV6-5; no firm D call. The CDR3: CASSYPGHVGQFF. DNA of the CDR3: TGTGCCAGCAGTTACCCCGGTCATGTTGGGCAGTTCTTC.